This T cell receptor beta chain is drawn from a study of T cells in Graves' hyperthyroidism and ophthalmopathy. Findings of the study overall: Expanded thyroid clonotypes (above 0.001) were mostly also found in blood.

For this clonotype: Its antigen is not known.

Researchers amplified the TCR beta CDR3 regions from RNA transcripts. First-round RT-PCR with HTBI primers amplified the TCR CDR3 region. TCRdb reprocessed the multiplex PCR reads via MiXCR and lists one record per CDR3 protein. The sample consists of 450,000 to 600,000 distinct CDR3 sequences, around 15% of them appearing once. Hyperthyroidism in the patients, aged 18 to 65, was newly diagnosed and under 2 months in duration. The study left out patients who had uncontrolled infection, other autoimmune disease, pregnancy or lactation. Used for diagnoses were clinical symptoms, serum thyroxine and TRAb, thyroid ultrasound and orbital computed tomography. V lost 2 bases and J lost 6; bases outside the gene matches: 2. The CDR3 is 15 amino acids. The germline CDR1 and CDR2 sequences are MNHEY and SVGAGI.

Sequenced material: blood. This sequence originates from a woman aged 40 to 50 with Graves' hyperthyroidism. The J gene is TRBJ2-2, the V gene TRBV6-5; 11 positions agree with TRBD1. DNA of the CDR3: TGTGCCAGCAGTTACCTGGACAGGGGGCCCGGGGAGCTGTTTTTT. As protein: CASSYLDRGPGELFF.